This TCR beta chain was documented in a study of T cell repertoires in cytomegalovirus infection. This clonotype has only a few counts. What it recognizes is unknown. TCRdb re-analysed the reads in MiXCR, keeping a single row per CDR3 protein. The sample has about half a million distinct CDR3 sequences, roughly 42% seen once. Findings and limits, study-wide: HLA-C-restricted CMV-specific TCR beta clonotypes prevailed in the ex vivo response.

Material: cultured PBMCs, obtained from culture after CMV antigen stimulation. The clonotype was recovered from a human donor in good health (CMV status not recorded). Some clones in this sample may be carry-over from other donors' samples.

Here the CDR3 DNA reads TGCGCCAGCAGCCAGATTGGAGCGGATCAGCCCCAGCATTTT. Its translation is CASSQIGADQPQHF. The chain couples TRBV4-1 to TRBJ1-5; no reliable D call. The CDR3 length is 14 residues. CDR1 and CDR2 from the germline V gene are MGHRA and YSYEKL. The V end lost 3 bases, the J end lost 5 bases, and 11 bases lay between the germline ends.